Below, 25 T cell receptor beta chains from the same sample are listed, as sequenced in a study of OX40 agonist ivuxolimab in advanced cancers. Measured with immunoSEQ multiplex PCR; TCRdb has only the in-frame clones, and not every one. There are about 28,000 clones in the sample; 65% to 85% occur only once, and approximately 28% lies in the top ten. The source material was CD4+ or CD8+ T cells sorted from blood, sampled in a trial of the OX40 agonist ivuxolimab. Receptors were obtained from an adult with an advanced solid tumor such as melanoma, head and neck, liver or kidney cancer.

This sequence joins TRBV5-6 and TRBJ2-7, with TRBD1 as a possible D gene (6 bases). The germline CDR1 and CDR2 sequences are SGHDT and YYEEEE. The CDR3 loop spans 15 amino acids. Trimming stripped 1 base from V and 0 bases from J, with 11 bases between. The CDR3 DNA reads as TGTGCCAGCAGCTTGACCCGGACAGACTCCTACGAGCAGTACTTC. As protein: CASSLTRTDSYEQYF.

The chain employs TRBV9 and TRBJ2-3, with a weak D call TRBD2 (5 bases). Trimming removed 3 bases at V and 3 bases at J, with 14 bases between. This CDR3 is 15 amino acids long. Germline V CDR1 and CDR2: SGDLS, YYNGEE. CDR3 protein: CASSARDPRTDTQYF. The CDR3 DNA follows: TGTGCCAGCAGCGCCCGGGATCCCAGAACAGATACGCAGTATTTT. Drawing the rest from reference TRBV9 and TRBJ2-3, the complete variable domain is DSGVTQTPKHLITATGQRVTLRCSPRSGDLSVYWYQQSLDQGLQFLIQYYNGEERAKGNILERFSAQQFPDLHSELNLSSLELGDSALYFCASSARDPRTDTQYFGPGTRLTVL.

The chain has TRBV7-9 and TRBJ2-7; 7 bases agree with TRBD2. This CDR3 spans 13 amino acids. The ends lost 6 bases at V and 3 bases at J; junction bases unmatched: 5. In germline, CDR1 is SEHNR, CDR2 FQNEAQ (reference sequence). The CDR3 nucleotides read TGTGCCAGCAGTCCGAGGGACTACTACGAGCAGTACTTC. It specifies CASSPRDYYEQYF.

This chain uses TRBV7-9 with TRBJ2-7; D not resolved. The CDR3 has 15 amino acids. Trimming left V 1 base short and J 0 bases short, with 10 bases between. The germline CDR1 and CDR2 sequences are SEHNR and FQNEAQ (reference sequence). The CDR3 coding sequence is TGTGCCAGCAGCTTAGTCAGTCAGAGCTCCTACGAGCAGTACTTC. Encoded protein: CASSLVSQSSYEQYF.

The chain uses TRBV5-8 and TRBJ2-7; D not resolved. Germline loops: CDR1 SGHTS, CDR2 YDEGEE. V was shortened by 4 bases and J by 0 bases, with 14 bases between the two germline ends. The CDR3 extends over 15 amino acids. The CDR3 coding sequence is TGTGCCAGCAGCGCCACCGGCGGAAGCTCCTACGAGCAGTACTTC. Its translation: CASSATGGSSYEQYF.

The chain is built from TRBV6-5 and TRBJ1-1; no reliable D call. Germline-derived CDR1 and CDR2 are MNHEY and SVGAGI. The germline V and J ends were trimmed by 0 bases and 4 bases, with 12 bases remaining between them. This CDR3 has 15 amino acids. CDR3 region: CASSYSSRVSTEAFF. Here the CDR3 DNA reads TGTGCCAGCAGTTACTCGTCGAGGGTAAGCACTGAAGCTTTCTTT.

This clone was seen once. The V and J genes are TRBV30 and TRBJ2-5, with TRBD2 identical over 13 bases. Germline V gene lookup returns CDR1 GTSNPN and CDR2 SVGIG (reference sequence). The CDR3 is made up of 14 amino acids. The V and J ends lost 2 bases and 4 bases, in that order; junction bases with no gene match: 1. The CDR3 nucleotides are TGTGCCTGGAGTCGACTAGCGGGGGGAGAGACCCAGTACTTC. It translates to CAWSRLAGGETQYF.

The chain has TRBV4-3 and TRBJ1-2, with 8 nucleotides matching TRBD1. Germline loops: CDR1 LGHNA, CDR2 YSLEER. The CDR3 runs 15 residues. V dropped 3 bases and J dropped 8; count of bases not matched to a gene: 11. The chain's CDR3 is CASSQAGQGGKGYTF. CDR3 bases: TGCGCCAGCAGCCAGGCCGGACAGGGCGGAAAAGGCTACACCTTC.

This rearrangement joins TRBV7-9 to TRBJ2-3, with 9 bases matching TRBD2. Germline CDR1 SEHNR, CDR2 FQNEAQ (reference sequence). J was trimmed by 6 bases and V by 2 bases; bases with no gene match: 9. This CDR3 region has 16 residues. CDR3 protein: CASSLIAGGQGDTQYF. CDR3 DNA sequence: TGTGCCAGCAGCTTAATCGCGGGAGGGCAAGGGGATACGCAGTATTTT.

The CDR3 nucleotides are TGTGCCAGCAGCTTACCAGCCGGGACTAGCGCTGGGGATGAGCAGTTCTTC. This sequence encodes CASSLPAGTSAGDEQFF. The chain couples TRBV11-1 to TRBJ2-1; 10 positions agree with TRBD2. Trimming removed 2 bases from V and 8 bases from J; junction bases left unmatched: 12. In germline, CDR1 is SGHAT, CDR2 FQDESV (reference sequence). The CDR3 is made up of 17 amino acids.

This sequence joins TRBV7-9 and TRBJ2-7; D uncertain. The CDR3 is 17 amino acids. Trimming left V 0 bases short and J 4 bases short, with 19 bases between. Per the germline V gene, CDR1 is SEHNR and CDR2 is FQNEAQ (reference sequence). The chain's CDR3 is CASSLAQYTHDRYEQYF. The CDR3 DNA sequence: TGTGCCAGCAGCTTAGCACAGTACACGCACGATAGATACGAGCAGTACTTC. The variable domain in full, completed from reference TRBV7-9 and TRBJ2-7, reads DTGVSQNPRHKITKRGQNVTFRCDPISEHNRLYWYRQTLGQGPEFLTYFQNEAQLEKSRLLSDRFSAERPKGSFSTLEIQRTEQGDSAMYLCASSLAQYTHDRYEQYFGPGTRLTVT.

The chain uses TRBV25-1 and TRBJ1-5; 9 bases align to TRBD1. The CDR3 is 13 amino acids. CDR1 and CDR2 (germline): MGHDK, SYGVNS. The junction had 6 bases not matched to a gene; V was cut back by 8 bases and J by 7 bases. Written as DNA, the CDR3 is TGTGCCAGCGCCGGACAGGGGTACCAGCCCCAGCATTTT. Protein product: CASAGQGYQPQHF.

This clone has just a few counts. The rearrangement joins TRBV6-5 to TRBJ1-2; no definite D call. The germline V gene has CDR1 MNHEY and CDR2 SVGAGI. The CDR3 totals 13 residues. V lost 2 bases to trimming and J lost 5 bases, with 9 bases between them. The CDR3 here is CASSYDNGYGYTF. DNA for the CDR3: TGTGCCAGCAGTTACGACAACGGGTATGGCTACACCTTC.

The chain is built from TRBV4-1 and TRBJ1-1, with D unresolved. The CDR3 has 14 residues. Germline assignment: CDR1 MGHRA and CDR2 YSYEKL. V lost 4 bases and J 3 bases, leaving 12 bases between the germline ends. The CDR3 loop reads CASSPSRGYTEAFF. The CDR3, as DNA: TGCGCCAGCAGCCCCTCGCGGGGTTACACTGAAGCTTTCTTT.

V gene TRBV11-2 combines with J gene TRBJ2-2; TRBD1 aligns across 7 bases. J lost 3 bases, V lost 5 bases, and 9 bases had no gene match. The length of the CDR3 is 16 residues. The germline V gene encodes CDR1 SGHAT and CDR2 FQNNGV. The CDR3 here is CASSPIGQEHTGELFF. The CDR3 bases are TGTGCCAGCAGCCCGATTGGACAGGAACACACCGGGGAGCTGTTTTTT.

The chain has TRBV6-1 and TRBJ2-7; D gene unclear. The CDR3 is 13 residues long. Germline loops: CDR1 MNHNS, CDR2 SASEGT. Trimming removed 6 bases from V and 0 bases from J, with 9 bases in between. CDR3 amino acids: CASRALSSYEQYF. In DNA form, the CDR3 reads TGTGCCAGCAGGGCCCTCAGCTCCTACGAGCAGTACTTC.

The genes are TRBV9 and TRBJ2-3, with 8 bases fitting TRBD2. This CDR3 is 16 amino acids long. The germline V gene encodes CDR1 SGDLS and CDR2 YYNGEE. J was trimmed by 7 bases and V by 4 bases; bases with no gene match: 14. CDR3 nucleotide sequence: TGTGCCAGCAGCCCCCCGGGGGGGCTGAGGAGGAATACGCAGTATTTT. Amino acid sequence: CASSPPGGLRRNTQYF.

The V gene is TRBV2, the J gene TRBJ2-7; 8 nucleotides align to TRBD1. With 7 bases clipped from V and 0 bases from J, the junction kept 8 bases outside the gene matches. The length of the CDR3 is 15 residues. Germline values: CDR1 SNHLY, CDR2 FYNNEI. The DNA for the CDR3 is TGTGCCAGCACTCTAGGACAGGGAAGCTCCTACGAGCAGTACTTC. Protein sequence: CASTLGQGSSYEQYF.

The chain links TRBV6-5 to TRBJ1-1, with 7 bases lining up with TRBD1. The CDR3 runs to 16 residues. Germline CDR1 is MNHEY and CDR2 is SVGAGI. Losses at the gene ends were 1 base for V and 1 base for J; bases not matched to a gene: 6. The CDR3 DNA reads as TGTGCCAGCAGTTACTTGTCAGGGGGGGGGAACACTGAAGCTTTCTTT. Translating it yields CASSYLSGGGNTEAFF.

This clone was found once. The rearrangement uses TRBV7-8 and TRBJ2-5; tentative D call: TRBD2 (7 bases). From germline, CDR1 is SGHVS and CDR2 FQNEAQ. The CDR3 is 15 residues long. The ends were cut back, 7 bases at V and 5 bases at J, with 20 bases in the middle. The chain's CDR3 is CASNQGGGPVETQYF. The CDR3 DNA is TGTGCCAGCAACCAAGGGGGGGGACCGGTCGAGACCCAGTACTTC.

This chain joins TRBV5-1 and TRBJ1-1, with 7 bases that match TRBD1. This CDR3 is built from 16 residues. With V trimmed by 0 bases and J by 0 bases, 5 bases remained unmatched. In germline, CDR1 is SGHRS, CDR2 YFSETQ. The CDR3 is CASSLDQGGMNTEAFF. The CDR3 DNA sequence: TGCGCCAGCAGCTTGGACCAGGGGGGTATGAACACTGAAGCTTTCTTT.

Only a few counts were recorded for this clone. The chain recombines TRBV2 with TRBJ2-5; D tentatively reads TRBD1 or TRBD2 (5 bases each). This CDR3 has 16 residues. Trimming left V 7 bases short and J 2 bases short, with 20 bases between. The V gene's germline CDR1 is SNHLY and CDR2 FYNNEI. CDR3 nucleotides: TGTGCCAGCAAGCCTGGCGGTGGGGGTGAGCAAGAGACCCAGTACTTC. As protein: CASKPGGGGEQETQYF.

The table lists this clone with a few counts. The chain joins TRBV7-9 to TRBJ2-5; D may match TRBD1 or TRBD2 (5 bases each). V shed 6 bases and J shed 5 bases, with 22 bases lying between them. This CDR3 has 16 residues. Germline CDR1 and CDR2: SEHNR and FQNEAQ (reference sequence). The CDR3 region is CASSSFPGPSGETQYF. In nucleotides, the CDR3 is TGTGCCAGCAGTTCATTCCCGGGACCTTCAGGGGAGACCCAGTACTTC.

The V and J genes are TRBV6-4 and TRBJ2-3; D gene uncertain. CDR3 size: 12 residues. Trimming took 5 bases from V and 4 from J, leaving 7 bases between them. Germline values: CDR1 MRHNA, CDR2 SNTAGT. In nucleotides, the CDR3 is TGTGCCAGCAGTCCCGTCGCAGATACGCAGTATTTT. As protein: CASSPVADTQYF.

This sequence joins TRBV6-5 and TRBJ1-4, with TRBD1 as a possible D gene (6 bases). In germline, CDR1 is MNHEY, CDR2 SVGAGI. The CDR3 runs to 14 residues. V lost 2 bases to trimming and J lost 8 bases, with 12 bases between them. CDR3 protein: CASSYDGGEEKLFF. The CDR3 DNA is TGTGCCAGCAGTTACGACGGGGGCGAAGAAAAACTGTTTTTT.